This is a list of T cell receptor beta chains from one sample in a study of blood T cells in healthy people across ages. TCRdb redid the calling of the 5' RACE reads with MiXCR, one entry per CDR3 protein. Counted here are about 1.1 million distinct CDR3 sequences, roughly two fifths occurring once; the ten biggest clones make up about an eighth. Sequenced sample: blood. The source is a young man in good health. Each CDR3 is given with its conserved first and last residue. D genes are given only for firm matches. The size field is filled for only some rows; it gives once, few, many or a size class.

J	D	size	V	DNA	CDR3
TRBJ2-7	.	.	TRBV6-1	TGTGCCAGCTACGCAGGGTACGAGCAGTACTTC	CASYAGYEQYF
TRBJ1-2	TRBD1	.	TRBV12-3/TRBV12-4	TGTGCCAGCGTACCGTCCGGGACAGCTTATGGCTACACCTTC	CASVPSGTAYGYTF
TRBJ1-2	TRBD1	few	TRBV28	TGTGCCAGCAGTTTAAACCCCACAGGGGACTATGGCTACACCTTC	CASSLNPTGDYGYTF
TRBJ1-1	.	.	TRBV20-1	TGCAGTGCTTCTCCCAGGGCTCGGACCGGGCTAATCGAAGCTTTCTTT	CSASPRARTGLIEAFF
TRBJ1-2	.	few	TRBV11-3	TGTGCCAGCAGCTTAGATCGTGGAGGACTACTGGGGCACTATGGCTACACCTTC	CASSLDRGGLLGHYGYTF
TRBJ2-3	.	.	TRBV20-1	TGCAGTGCTTCCCTCGTGGTTTCGACAGATACGCAGTATTTT	CSASLVVSTDTQYF
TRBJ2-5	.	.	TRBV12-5	TGTGCTAGTGGTTTGGGACGAGCGGATTTTGAGACCCAGTACTTC	CASGLGRADFETQYF
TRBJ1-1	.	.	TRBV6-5	TGTGCCAGCTCTCAGGGTAGTGCTGAAGCTTTCTTT	CASSQGSAEAFF
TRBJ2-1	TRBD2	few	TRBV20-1	TGCAGTGCTAGAGATCCGACTAGCGAGACTGGATACAATGAGCAGTTCTTC	CSARDPTSETGYNEQFF
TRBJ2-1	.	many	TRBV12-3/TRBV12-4	TGTGCCAGCAGAAAGGACAGTATGGATGAGCAGTTCTTC	CASRKDSMDEQFF
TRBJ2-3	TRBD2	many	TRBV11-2	TGCGCCAGCAGCTTGGGTCTAGCGGGCGCGACAGATACGCAGTATTTT	CASSLGLAGATDTQYF
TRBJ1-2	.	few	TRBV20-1	TGCAGTGCTAGAGGGGGGACCGGTAACTATGGCTACACCTTC	CSARGGTGNYGYTF
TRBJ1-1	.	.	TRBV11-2	TGTGCCAGCAGTCACGCAAGGGGCAGCGACCGTGAAGCTTTCTTT	CASSHARGSDREAFF
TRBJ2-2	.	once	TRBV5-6	TGTGCCAGCAGCTTGCAGGCCGGGGAGCTGTTTTTT	CASSLQAGELFF
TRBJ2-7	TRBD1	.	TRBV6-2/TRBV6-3	TGTTCCATCGGACCGGGACAGGACTTATACGAGCAGTACTTC	CSIGPGQDLYEQYF
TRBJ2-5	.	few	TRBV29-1	TGCAGCCCGGCCCAGGTGGACCAGACCCAGTACTTC	CSPAQVDQTQYF
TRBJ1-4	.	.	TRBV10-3	TGTGCCATATCGGCGTGGAATGAAAAACTGTTTTTT	CAISAWNEKLFF
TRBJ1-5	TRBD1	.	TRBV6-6	TGTGCCAGTAGTAGTGGGACAGGGGGCCTGCCCCAGCATTTT	CASSSGTGGLPQHF
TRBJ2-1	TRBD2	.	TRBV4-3	TGCGCCAGCAGCCCCGGACTAGCGGGGGGGCTTGAGCAGTTCTTC	CASSPGLAGGLEQFF
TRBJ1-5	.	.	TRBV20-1	TGCAGTGCCCAGGGACGAAGCAATCAGCCCCAGCATTTT	CSAQGRSNQPQHF
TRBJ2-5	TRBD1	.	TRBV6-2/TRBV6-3	TGTGCCAGCAGTTACGACAGGGCGATCGAGACCCAGTACTTC	CASSYDRAIETQYF
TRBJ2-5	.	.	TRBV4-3	TGCGCCAGCAGCCAAGACGGACTGGGGTCAAGGGAGACCCAGTACTTC	CASSQDGLGSRETQYF
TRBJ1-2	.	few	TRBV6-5	TGTGCCAGCAGTTACTCGTCACAGCGGTATGGCTACACCTTC	CASSYSSQRYGYTF
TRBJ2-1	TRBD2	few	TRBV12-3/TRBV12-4	TGTGCCAGCAGACCCGGGACTAGTGCTGGTGAGCAGTTCTTC	CASRPGTSAGEQFF
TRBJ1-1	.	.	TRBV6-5	TGTGCCAGCAGTGATAGAGTGTCTGGAGCTTTCTTT	CASSDRVSGAFF
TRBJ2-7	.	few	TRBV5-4	TGTGCCAGCAGCTCATCCGGGACGGCCTCCTACGAGCAGTACTTC	CASSSSGTASYEQYF
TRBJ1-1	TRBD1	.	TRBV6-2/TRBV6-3	TGTGCCAGCAGTTACTCAGGACAGGGGACCTCTGAAGCTTTCTTT	CASSYSGQGTSEAFF
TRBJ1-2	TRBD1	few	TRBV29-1	TGCAGCGTCGACAGGGTTTACTATGGCTACACCTTC	CSVDRVYYGYTF
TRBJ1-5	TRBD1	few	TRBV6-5	TGTGCCAGCAGTCCTGGGACAGGTCGCAATCAGCCCCAGCATTTT	CASSPGTGRNQPQHF
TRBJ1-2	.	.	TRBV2	TGTGCCAGCAGTGAGGCCGACCGAGGCTACACCTTC	CASSEADRGYTF
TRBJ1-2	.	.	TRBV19	TGTGCCAGTAGTACCCCAGGGGCCTATGGCTACACCTTC	CASSTPGAYGYTF
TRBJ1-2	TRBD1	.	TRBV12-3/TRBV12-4	TGTGCCAGCAGCCCCCCTTCCCCGGGACAGATGAACTATGGCTACACCTTC	CASSPPSPGQMNYGYTF